Below are 2 T cell receptor beta chains sequenced from a single sample in a study of cytomegalovirus exposure and HLA in healthy donors (TCRdb year 2017). Preparation of the library involved the immunoSEQ multiplex PCR assay. The multiplex PCR relied on a mix of 60 forward primers for TCR Vbeta segments and 13 reverse primers for TCR Jbeta segments. TCRdb took this table from immuneACCESS and kept in-frame rearrangements with V and J called. Such tables lack part of the clones; where checked against another copy, unresolved V genes explain under half of the gap, and the rest is unexplained. The table for this sample records some 120,000 clones. 2.5% to 3% of the sample lies in the top ten. Sequencing was done on a sample of PBMCs. These receptors came from a man aged 25 to 40 in good health and CMV-seronegative.

V usage is TRBV19 and J usage is TRBJ2-1; the match to TRBD2 covers 10 bases. Germline CDR1 reads LNHDA; CDR2 reads SQIVND (reference sequence). After removal of 3 bases from V and 5 bases from J, the junction contained 13 bases not matched to a gene. This CDR3 comprises 18 residues. The CDR3 reads CASSIRGRGLAKNNEQFF. In DNA, the CDR3 is TGTGCCAGTAGTATTAGAGGGAGGGGACTAGCGAAGAACAATGAGCAGTTCTTC.

The chain carries TRBV5-6 and TRBJ2-1; 9 positions agree with TRBD2. Germline V gene data show CDR1 as SGHDT and CDR2 as YYEEEE. The ends lost 6 bases at V and 5 bases at J; junction bases unmatched: 12. The CDR3 covers 16 residues. The CDR3 region is CASTPFGGRAHNEQFF. In nucleotides, the CDR3 is TGTGCCAGCACCCCCTTTGGCGGGAGGGCCCACAATGAGCAGTTCTTC.